These T cell receptor beta chains were read from a single sample in a study of STAT5B mutations in CD4+ large granular lymphocyte leukemia. Some clones are missing from TCRdb's copy, which holds only in-frame ones; the method was immunoSEQ multiplex PCR. The data hold about 40,000 clones, with approximately 84% observed a single time. Sequencing was carried out using CD4+ T cells from blood buffy coats. Source of these receptors: a human donor in good health. Each CDR3 is given with its conserved first and last residue. Fields, in order: D gene, J gene, V gene, clone size, CDR3 DNA, CDR3 protein. D genes are given only for firm matches. The listing skips clone size in some rows; elsewhere it reads once, few, many or a size class.

d_call: -
j_call: TRBJ2-6
v_call: TRBV29-1
clone_size: -
cdr3_nt: TGCAGCGTTGAGACAGGTTCTGGGGCCAACGTCCTGACTTTC
cdr3_aa: CSVETGSGANVLTF

d_call: -
j_call: TRBJ2-1
v_call: TRBV2
clone_size: -
cdr3_nt: TGTGCCAGCAAAGAGAGCGGCAGGGACTACAATGAGCAGTTCTTC
cdr3_aa: CASKESGRDYNEQFF

d_call: -
j_call: TRBJ2-1
v_call: TRBV7-7
clone_size: -
cdr3_nt: TGTGCCAGCAGCGACGGGGCGGGCTACAATGAGCAGTTCTTC
cdr3_aa: CASSDGAGYNEQFF

d_call: -
j_call: TRBJ1-5
v_call: TRBV28
clone_size: -
cdr3_nt: TGTGCCAGCAGTTCCCCCCATGGGCGCGGCAATCAGCCCCAGCATTTT
cdr3_aa: CASSSPHGRGNQPQHF

d_call: -
j_call: TRBJ1-5
v_call: TRBV9
clone_size: -
cdr3_nt: TGTGCCAGCAGCGTAGACAGAGATCAGCCCCAGCATTTT
cdr3_aa: CASSVDRDQPQHF

d_call: -
j_call: TRBJ1-2
v_call: TRBV29-1
clone_size: -
cdr3_nt: TGCAGCGCTTCCAGGGTTGGTCGCTCTGGCTACACCTTC
cdr3_aa: CSASRVGRSGYTF

d_call: -
j_call: TRBJ2-5
v_call: TRBV11-2
clone_size: once
cdr3_nt: TGTGCCAGCAGCTTCAATCAAGGGCTCGAGACCCAGTACTTC
cdr3_aa: CASSFNQGLETQYF

d_call: -
j_call: TRBJ1-5
v_call: TRBV19
clone_size: -
cdr3_nt: TGTGCCAGTAGTACCCAGCCCCAGCATTTT
cdr3_aa: CASSTQPQHF

d_call: -
j_call: TRBJ1-1
v_call: TRBV7-8
clone_size: -
cdr3_nt: TGTGCCAGCAGCTTCGCGGGTAATGAAGCTTTCTTT
cdr3_aa: CASSFAGNEAFF

d_call: TRBD2
j_call: TRBJ2-3
v_call: TRBV4-1
clone_size: -
cdr3_nt: TGCGCCAGCAGCCAACCGGGACTAGCGGGTCGCCTCACAGATACGCAGTATTTT
cdr3_aa: CASSQPGLAGRLTDTQYF

d_call: -
j_call: TRBJ1-2
v_call: TRBV6-5
clone_size: -
cdr3_nt: TGTGCCAGCAGTCAACCGGCGGGGGTTGGCTACACCTTC
cdr3_aa: CASSQPAGVGYTF

d_call: -
j_call: TRBJ1-1
v_call: TRBV5-1
clone_size: -
cdr3_nt: TGCGCCAGCAGCTTGGAAAGAGGGGGGAACACTGAAGCTTTCTTT
cdr3_aa: CASSLERGGNTEAFF

d_call: -
j_call: TRBJ1-2
v_call: TRBV7-2
clone_size: -
cdr3_nt: TGTGCCAGCAGCTTAGCTAACAGACAACTTTATGGCTACACCTTC
cdr3_aa: CASSLANRQLYGYTF

d_call: -
j_call: TRBJ1-3
v_call: TRBV4-1
clone_size: -
cdr3_nt: TGCGCCAGCAGGCCAGACTACAGGGCACCAAACACCATATATTTT
cdr3_aa: CASRPDYRAPNTIYF